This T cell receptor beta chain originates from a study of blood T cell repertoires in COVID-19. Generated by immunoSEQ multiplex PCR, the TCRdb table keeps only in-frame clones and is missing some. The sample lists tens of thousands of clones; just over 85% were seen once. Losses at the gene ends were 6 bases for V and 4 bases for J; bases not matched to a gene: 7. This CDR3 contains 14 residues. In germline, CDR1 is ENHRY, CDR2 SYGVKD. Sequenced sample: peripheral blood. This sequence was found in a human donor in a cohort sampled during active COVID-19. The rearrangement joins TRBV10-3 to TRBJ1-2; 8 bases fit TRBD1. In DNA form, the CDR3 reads TGTGCCATCAGCAGTACAGGGGGACCCTATGGCTACACCTTC. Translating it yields CAISSTGGPYGYTF.